Given below is one T cell receptor beta chain in context. This clonotype appeared a few times. This receptor's antigen is unknown. No base-level quality is on record; no much larger clone is a single base apart. This entry comes from a study of T-cell memory formation after mild COVID-19 (dated by TCRdb to about 2021). With respect to the entire study: Most TCR sequence clusters were specific to one of the two donors. Longitudinal TCRalpha and TCRbeta repertoire sequencing tracked T-cell clones expanding and contracting after mild COVID-19 in a couple of donors. The cohort was made up of two young adult volunteers, one female and one male, who were previously healthy.

Beyond this particular receptor, the publication reports: The second-wave clones that peaked on day 37 were not confirmed to be SARS-CoV-2 specific. Some responding clones were found in pre-infection memory, which suggests that pre-existing cross-reactive memory T cells took part in the SARS-CoV-2 response. Balanced CD4/CD8 phenotypes were observed for clones contracting from day 15 to 85, whereas a bias towards CD4+ was observed for a second wave of clones expanding from day 15 to 37. Contracting CD4+ clones turned up mainly in the CM and EM memory subsets, whereas EMRA was where CD8+ clones were enriched. The study covered only a couple of mild cases, and larger cohorts including severe cases with pre-infection samples were considered necessary.

Sequencing instrument: Illumina NovaSeq 6000. Using 5'RACE with constant-segment primers, TCRalpha and TCRbeta cDNA libraries were constructed, with sample barcodes and unique molecular identifiers added in the process. RNA was extracted from every sample with Trizol reagent. Library amplification was performed in two PCR steps, and a second sample barcode and Illumina TruSeq adapters were introduced in the second step. The libraries were sequenced on an Illumina NovaSeq using 2 x 150 bp paired-end reads. The original pipeline was this. Demultiplexing of reads and collapsing into UMI-guided consensus sequences were performed with migec v1.2.7. Using mixcr v2.1.11, UMI consensuses were aligned to TRA and TRB V and J templates and then assembled into clonotypes. Clonotypes were classified as expanded or contracted when called significant by both edgeR and NoisET, with noise models trained on biological replicates. For edgeR calls, the thresholds were a false discovery rate-adjusted p below 0.01 and a log2 fold-change of 1. As an exploratory analysis of dynamics, max-normalized trajectories of the 1000 most abundant clonotypes were examined with PCA combined with hierarchical clustering. The CD4 or CD8 phenotype of responding clones was assigned using the separately sequenced CD4+ and CD8+ repertoires. Using fastp at Q25 and MiXCR, TCRdb reprocessed the public reads and kept productive beta chains. Every entry covers one CDR3 protein and lists the most common genes and DNA from its rows. The V and J calls reflect TCRdb's pipeline rather than the authors' work. Within this sample are fewer than 150,000 distinct CDR3 sequences, with around 15% of them counted one time only. 5.2% of the sample belongs to the ten largest clones.

PBMCs were isolated by Ficoll-Paque density gradient centrifugation. Sample: PBMCs or a T cell subset sorted from them (not recorded which). The receptor comes from a young man who had mild COVID-19 (a few samples of this study predate the infection). The sample titles of this study are shuffled in the database, so cell type and time point are left out; the donor was told from shared clones.

The DNA sequence reads TGCAGTGCTAGAGACCGGGGGAATGGGTCACCCCTCCACTTT. Translated, this gives CSARDRGNGSPLHF. This sequence uses TRBV20-1 and TRBJ1-6; tentative D gene TRBD1, with 5 bases matching. The CDR3 goes from the cysteine to the phenylalanine over 14 residues. Only the CDR3 part of the read is kept: 42 bases, read in frame from the first base. The junction shows trimming of 0 bases on V and 10 bases on J, plus 13 bases between the germline ends. CDR1 and CDR2 were assigned from the germline V gene (reference sequence) as DFQATT and SNEGSKA.